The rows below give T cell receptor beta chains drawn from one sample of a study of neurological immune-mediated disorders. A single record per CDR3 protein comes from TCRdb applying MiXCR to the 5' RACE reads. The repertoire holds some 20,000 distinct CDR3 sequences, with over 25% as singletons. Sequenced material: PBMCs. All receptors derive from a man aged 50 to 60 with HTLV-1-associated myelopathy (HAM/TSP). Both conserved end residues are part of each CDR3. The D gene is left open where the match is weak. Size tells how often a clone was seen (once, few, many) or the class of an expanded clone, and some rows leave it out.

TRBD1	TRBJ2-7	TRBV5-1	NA	TGCGCCAGCAGATTGACAGGGGCCGTAGAGCAGTACTTC	CASRLTGAVEQYF
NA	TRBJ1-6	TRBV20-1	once	TGCAGTGCTAGGGCAAGGGACGATTCACCCCTCCACTTT	CSARARDDSPLHF
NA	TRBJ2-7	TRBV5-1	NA	TGCGCCAGCAGCTTGGGCTGGAACGAGCAGTACTTC	CASSLGWNEQYF
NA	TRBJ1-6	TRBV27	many	TGTGCCAGCACCAACAGGGTCTCCTATAATTCACCCCTCCACTTT	CASTNRVSYNSPLHF
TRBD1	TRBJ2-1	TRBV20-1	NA	TGCAGTGCTAGAGGGACAGGTTACAATGAGCAGTTCTTC	CSARGTGYNEQFF
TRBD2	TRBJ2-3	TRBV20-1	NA	TGCAGTGTTAGAGATAGTTGGCGGGAGATGGTAGATACGCAGTATTTT	CSVRDSWREMVDTQYF
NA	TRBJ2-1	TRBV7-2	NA	TGTGCCAGCCTCCCCTGGGGAGATGAGCAGTTCTTC	CASLPWGDEQFF
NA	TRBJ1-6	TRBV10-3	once	TGTGCCATCACAATGGGGAATTCACCCCTCCACTTT	CAITMGNSPLHF
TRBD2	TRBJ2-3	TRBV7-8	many	TGTGCCAGCAGCATCGGGCCCCCGGGACTAGCGGTCTTGAGCACAGATACGCAGTATTTT	CASSIGPPGLAVLSTDTQYF
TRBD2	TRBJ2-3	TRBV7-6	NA	TGTGCCAGCAGCCTGACTAGCTTCACAGATACGCAGTATTTT	CASSLTSFTDTQYF
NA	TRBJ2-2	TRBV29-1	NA	TGCAGCGCAGGGAACACCGGGGAGCTGTTTTTT	CSAGNTGELFF
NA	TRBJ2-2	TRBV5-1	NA	TGCGCCAGCAGCCCCCGGACGGGTTTGAACACCGGGGAGCTGTTTTTT	CASSPRTGLNTGELFF
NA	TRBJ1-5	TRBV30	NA	TGTGCCTGGAGTCGGAGACAGGAGTTGAGCAATCAGCCCCAGCATTTT	CAWSRRQELSNQPQHF
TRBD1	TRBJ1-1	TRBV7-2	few	TGTGCCAGCAGCTTAGTCCGGACAGGGGGCCGGAACACTGAAGCTTTCTTT	CASSLVRTGGRNTEAFF
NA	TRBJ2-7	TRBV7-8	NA	TGTGCCAGCAGCTCCCCTCGCGTCTCCTACGAGCAGTACTTC	CASSSPRVSYEQYF
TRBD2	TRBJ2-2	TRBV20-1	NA	TGCAGTGGGGCTAGCGGCACCGGGGAGCTGTTTTTT	CSGASGTGELFF
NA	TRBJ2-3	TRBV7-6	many	TGTGCCAGCAGGGCGACCTCCTTAGCGGCAGATACGCAGTATTTT	CASRATSLAADTQYF